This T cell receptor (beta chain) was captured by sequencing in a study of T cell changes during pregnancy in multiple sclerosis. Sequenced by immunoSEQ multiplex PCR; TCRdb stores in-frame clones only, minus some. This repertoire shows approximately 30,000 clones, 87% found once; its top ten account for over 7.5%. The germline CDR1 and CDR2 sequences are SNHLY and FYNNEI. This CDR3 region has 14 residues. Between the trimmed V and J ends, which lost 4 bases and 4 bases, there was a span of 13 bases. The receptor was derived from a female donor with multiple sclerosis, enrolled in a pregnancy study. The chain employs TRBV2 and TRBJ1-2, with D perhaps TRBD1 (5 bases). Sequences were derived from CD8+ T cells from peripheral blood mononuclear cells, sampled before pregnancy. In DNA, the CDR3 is TGTGCCAGCAGTGGTCAACAGGCGATCTATGGCTACACCTTC. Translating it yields CASSGQQAIYGYTF. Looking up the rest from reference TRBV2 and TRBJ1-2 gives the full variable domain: EPEVTQTPSHQVTQMGQEVILRCVPISNHLYFYWYRQILGQKVEFLVSFYNNEISEKSEIFDDQFSVERPDGSNFTLKIRSTKLEDSAMYFCASSGQQAIYGYTFGSGTRLTVV.